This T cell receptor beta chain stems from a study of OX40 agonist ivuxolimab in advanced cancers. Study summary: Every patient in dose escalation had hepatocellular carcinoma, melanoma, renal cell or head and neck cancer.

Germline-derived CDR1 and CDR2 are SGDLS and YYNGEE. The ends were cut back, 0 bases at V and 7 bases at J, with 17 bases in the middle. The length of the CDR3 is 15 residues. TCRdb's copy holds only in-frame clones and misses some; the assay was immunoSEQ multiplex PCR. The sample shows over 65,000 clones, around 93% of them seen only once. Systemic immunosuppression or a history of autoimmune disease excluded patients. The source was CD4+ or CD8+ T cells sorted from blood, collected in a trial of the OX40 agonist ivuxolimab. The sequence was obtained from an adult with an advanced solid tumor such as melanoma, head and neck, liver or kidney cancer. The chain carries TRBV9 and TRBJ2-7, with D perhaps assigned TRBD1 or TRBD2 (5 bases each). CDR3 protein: CASSVDGSAWGEQYF. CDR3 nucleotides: TGTGCCAGCAGCGTAGATGGGTCGGCCTGGGGGGAGCAGTACTTC.